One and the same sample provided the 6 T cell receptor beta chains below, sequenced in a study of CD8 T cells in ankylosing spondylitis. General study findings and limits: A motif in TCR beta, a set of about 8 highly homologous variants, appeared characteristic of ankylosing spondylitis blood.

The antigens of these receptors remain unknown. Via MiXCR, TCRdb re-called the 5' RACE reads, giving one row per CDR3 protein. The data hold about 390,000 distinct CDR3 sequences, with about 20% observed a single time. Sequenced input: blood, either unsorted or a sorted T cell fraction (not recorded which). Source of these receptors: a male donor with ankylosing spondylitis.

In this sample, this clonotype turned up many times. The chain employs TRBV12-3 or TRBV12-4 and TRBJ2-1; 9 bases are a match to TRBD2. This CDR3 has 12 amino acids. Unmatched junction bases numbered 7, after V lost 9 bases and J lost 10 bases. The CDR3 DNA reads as TGTGCCAGTAGCGGGAGAGTCAAAGAGCAGTTCTTC. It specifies CASSGRVKEQFF.

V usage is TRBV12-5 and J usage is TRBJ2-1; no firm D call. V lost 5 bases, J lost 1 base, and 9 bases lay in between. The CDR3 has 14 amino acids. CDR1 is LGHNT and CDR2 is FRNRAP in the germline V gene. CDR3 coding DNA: TGTGCTAGTGGTACCGACCCGTCCTACAATGAGCAGTTCTTC. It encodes CASGTDPSYNEQFF.

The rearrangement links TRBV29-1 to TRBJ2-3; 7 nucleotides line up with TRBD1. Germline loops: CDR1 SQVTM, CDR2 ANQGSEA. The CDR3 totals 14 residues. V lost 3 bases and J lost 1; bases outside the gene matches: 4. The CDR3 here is CSVERGRRTDTQYF. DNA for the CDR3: TGCAGCGTTGAGAGGGGGCGCCGCACAGATACGCAGTATTTT.

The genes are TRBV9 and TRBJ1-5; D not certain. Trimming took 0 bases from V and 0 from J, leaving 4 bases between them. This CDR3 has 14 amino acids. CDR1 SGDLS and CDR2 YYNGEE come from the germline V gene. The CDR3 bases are TGTGCCAGCAGCGTAGGAGATAGCAATCAGCCCCAGCATTTT. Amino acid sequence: CASSVGDSNQPQHF.

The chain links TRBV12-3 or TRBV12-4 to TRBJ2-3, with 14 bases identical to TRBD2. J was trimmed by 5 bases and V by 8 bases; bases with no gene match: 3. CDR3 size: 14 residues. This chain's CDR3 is CASRLAGGLDTQYF. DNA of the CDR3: TGTGCCAGCCGACTAGCGGGAGGGCTAGATACGCAGTATTTT.

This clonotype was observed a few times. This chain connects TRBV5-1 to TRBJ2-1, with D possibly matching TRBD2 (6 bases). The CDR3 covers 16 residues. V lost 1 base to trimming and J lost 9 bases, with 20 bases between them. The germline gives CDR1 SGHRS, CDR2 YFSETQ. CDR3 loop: CASSLRDSGVPGEQFF. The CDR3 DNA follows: TGCGCCAGCAGCTTGAGGGACTCGGGGGTGCCCGGTGAGCAGTTCTTC.